These 29 T cell receptor beta chains share one sample of origin, sequenced in a study of identical twins. TCRdb processed the 5' RACE reads anew with MiXCR; each CDR3 protein has one entry. The sample contains 310,000 or so distinct CDR3 sequences, approximately 8.5% of which appear only once. The sample was also reused in another study, on yellow fever vaccine responses in identical twins.

Sequenced input: memory (CD45RO+) T cells sorted from blood. These TCRs come from a woman aged 18-30 years in good health.

This clonotype has a count of ten or more. The V and J genes are TRBV20-1 and TRBJ1-1; a possible D gene is TRBD1 (6 bases). The germline V and J ends were trimmed by 3 bases and 4 bases, with 15 bases remaining between them. CDR3 length equals 14 residues. The germline gives CDR1 DFQATT, CDR2 SNEGSKA (reference sequence). The CDR3 loop is CSASNAGVLTEAFF. The DNA of the CDR3 is TGCAGTGCTAGTAATGCAGGGGTACTCACTGAAGCTTTCTTT.

This clonotype was observed a few times. The CDR3 protein is CATSDRRTSGRFEQFF. The CDR3 coding sequence is TGTGCCACCAGTGATAGGCGGACTAGCGGGAGATTTGAGCAGTTCTTC. The V call is TRBV24-1, the J call TRBJ2-1; 13 nucleotides align to TRBD2. V shed 3 bases and J 9 bases; nucleotides not matched to a gene: 7. The CDR3 has 16 amino acids. CDR1 KGHDR and CDR2 SFDVKD come from the germline V gene.

The chain links TRBV5-8 to TRBJ2-1, with D perhaps matching TRBD2 (6 bases). The V gene's germline CDR1 is SGHTS and CDR2 YDEGEE. Trimming pared 4 bases from V and 9 bases from J, leaving 17 bases between. CDR3 size: 14 residues. The CDR3 DNA follows: TGTGCCAGCAGCGCTGGCTTAGCGGTAGTTGAGCAGTTCTTC. It encodes CASSAGLAVVEQFF.

This clonotype was recorded at least ten times. The CDR3 DNA is TGCGCCAGCGAGGGGGACAGCTACGAGCAGTACTTC. Its translation is CASEGDSYEQYF. The V call is TRBV5-1, the J call TRBJ2-7; 7 bases are shared with TRBD1. Trimming cost V 7 bases and J 3 bases; bases outside gene matches: 4. Germline CDR1 is SGHRS and CDR2 is YFSETQ. The CDR3 has 12 amino acids. Together with reference TRBV5-1 and TRBJ2-7, the CDR3 gives the full variable domain: KAGVTQTPRYLIKTRGQQVTLSCSPISGHRSVSWYQQTPGQGLQFLFEYFSETQRNKGNFPGRFSGRQFSNSRSEMNVSTLELGDSALYLCASEGDSYEQYFGPGTRLTVT.

This clonotype occurred many times. The rearrangement joins TRBV7-2 to TRBJ2-3; TRBD2 agrees at 11 bases. The CDR3 length is 17 residues. The germline V gene encodes CDR1 SGHTA and CDR2 FQGNSA. V shed 3 bases, J shed 5 bases, and the junction held 10 bases outside the gene matches. This chain's CDR3 is CASSFGLLAGERDTQYF. CDR3 DNA sequence: TGTGCCAGCAGCTTCGGCCTACTAGCGGGGGAGAGAGATACGCAGTATTTT.

V and J are TRBV2 and TRBJ2-5; D remains unclear. V was cut by 7 bases and J by 5 bases, with 14 bases left in between. The CDR3 consists of 13 residues. Per the germline V gene, CDR1 is SNHLY and CDR2 is FYNNEI. This chain's CDR3 is CASTPVSWETQYF. The DNA of the CDR3 is TGTGCCAGCACCCCAGTAAGCTGGGAGACCCAGTACTTC.

This clonotype appeared a few times. V gene TRBV28 combines with J gene TRBJ1-4; 7 bases fit TRBD1. The V gene end was trimmed by 8 bases and the J gene end by 5 bases; junction bases not matched to a gene: 5. This CDR3 region has 13 residues. CDR1 MDHEN and CDR2 SYDVKM come from the germline V gene. The CDR3 region is CASGGQLNEKLFF. Written as DNA, the CDR3 is TGTGCCAGCGGGGGACAGTTAAATGAAAAACTGTTTTTT.

This clonotype was detected ten times or more. The rearrangement joins TRBV12-3 or TRBV12-4 to TRBJ2-7; D remains unclear. The CDR3 sequence is 11 residues long. The ends were cut back, 4 bases at V and 5 bases at J, with 6 bases in the middle. CDR3: CASSSFNEQYF. The CDR3, as DNA: TGTGCCAGCAGTTCGTTTAACGAGCAGTACTTC.

The sample holds a few counts of this clonotype. This chain connects TRBV10-3 to TRBJ2-1, with 13 positions matching TRBD2. CDR1 is ENHRY and CDR2 is SYGVKD in the germline V gene. CDR3 length equals 14 residues. After removal of 7 bases from V and 8 bases from J, the junction contained 5 bases not matched to a gene. The DNA of the CDR3 is TGTGCCATCACCAGGACTAGCGGGAGCGATGAGCAGTTCTTC. Protein: CAITRTSGSDEQFF.

This clonotype was seen a few times. The chain employs TRBV24-1 and TRBJ2-3; the D gene could be TRBD1 or TRBD2 (7 bases each). Germline CDR1 and CDR2: KGHDR and SFDVKD. V lost 3 bases and J 0 bases, leaving 21 bases between the germline ends. CDR3 size: 19 residues. The CDR3 loop is CATSDRAFRQGGSTDTQYF. Here the CDR3 DNA reads TGTGCCACCAGTGATCGGGCGTTTCGGCAGGGGGGGAGCACAGATACGCAGTATTTT.

This clonotype was seen a handful of times. The V and J genes are TRBV7-2 and TRBJ1-6, with 10 bases matching TRBD1. CDR1 and CDR2 (germline): SGHTA, FQGNSA. CDR3 size: 15 residues. With V trimmed by 5 bases and J by 7 bases, 5 bases remained unmatched. CDR3 amino acids: CASSETGQGNSPLHF. CDR3 DNA sequence: TGTGCCAGCAGCGAAACGGGACAGGGGAATTCACCCCTCCACTTT.

This clonotype is medium-sized (0.01 to 0.1%) in the sample. The J gene is TRBJ2-3, the V gene TRBV20-1; D unclear. The CDR3 covers 14 residues. The V gene's germline CDR1 is DFQATT and CDR2 SNEGSKA (reference sequence). Trimming shortened V by 6 bases and J by 3 bases, and 16 bases separated the two germline ends. As DNA, the CDR3 is TGCAGTGCCCTACTCCGCCCGACGACAGATACGCAGTATTTT. It codes for CSALLRPTTDTQYF.

There are many counts of this clonotype. This chain uses TRBV11-1 with TRBJ2-1, with TRBD2 matching 11 bases. V was clipped by 1 base and J by 4 bases; unmatched bases: 12. This CDR3 has 19 amino acids. Germline V CDR1 and CDR2: SGHAT, FQDESV (reference sequence). The CDR3 sequence: CASSLVRPSGRSLYNEQFF. CDR3 sequence (DNA): TGTGCCAGCAGCTTAGTCCGGCCTAGCGGGAGGTCCCTTTACAATGAGCAGTTCTTC.

J is TRBJ2-1 and V is TRBV6-1, with TRBD1 matching over 10 bases. Trimming took 6 bases from V and 0 from J; bases not matched to a gene: 2. This CDR3 region has 15 residues. Germline CDR1 is MNHNS and CDR2 is SASEGT. This chain's CDR3 is CASRTGGVSYNEQFF. The CDR3 DNA reads as TGTGCCAGCAGGACAGGGGGCGTCTCCTACAATGAGCAGTTCTTC.

In its sample, this clonotype was seen a few times. The rearrangement links TRBV3-1 to TRBJ2-6; tentatively, D is TRBD2 (5 bases). The V gene's germline CDR1 is LGHDT and CDR2 YNNKEL (reference sequence). Between the trimmed V and J ends, which lost 1 base and 0 bases, there was a span of 13 bases. This CDR3 comprises 18 residues. CDR3 in DNA: TGTGCCAGCAGCCAAGCACGGGATCTCATCTCTGGGGCCAACGTCCTGACTTTC. It codes for CASSQARDLISGANVLTF.

This clonotype was recorded at least ten times. The chain recombines TRBV10-3 with TRBJ2-1, with TRBD2 matching 10 bases. V was clipped by 6 bases and J by 7 bases; unmatched bases: 9. The CDR3 runs 15 residues. CDR1 and CDR2 from the germline V gene are ENHRY and SYGVKD. The CDR3 here is CAISGSGGSGNEQFF. CDR3 DNA sequence: TGTGCCATCAGCGGTAGCGGGGGGTCGGGGAATGAGCAGTTCTTC.

This clonotype was counted only a few times. This chain links TRBV5-1 with TRBJ2-7; D call uncertain. CDR1 SGHRS and CDR2 YFSETQ come from the germline V gene. The ends were cut back, 4 bases at V and 0 bases at J, with 14 bases in the middle. CDR3 length equals 15 residues. The CDR3: CASSPSGRSSYEQYF. CDR3 nucleotides: TGCGCCAGCAGCCCCTCTGGGCGAAGCTCCTACGAGCAGTACTTC.

Ten or more counts support this clonotype. The V gene is TRBV5-1, the J gene TRBJ2-1; 8 nucleotides align to TRBD2. J lost 6 bases, V lost 0 bases, and 5 bases had no gene match. CDR1 and CDR2 (germline): SGHRS, YFSETQ. This CDR3 has 15 residues. The CDR3 coding sequence is TGCGCCAGCAGCTTGGGACGGGGGGGCAGCAATGAGCAGTTCTTC. Translating gives CASSLGRGGSNEQFF.

Only a few counts were recorded for this clonotype. V is TRBV20-1 and J is TRBJ2-7; TRBD1 agrees at 10 bases. Germline V gene data show CDR1 as DFQATT and CDR2 as SNEGSKA (reference sequence). The trim removed 5 bases at V and 2 bases at J, leaving 6 bases unmatched. The CDR3 extends over 14 amino acids. CDR3 coding DNA: TGCAGTGCTTTGGACAGGGGGAAGGCCTACGAGCAGTACTTC. Its translation: CSALDRGKAYEQYF.

This chain uses TRBV4-2 with TRBJ2-7; the match to TRBD2 covers 10 bases. The CDR3 length is 15 residues. The V gene's germline CDR1 is LGHNA and CDR2 YNFKEQ. V gave up 1 base and J gave up 4 bases; unmatched junction bases: 4. CDR3 bases: TGTGCCAGCAGCCAAGGGCTAGCGGGAGTGTACGAGCAGTACTTC. Its translation is CASSQGLAGVYEQYF.

This clonotype was counted many times. The CDR3 DNA sequence: TGTGCCAGCCCGAGAAGGGCCAACACCTTTGGTGAAGCTTTCTTT. Translation gives CASPRRANTFGEAFF. The chain combines TRBV6-1 with TRBJ1-1; D remains unclear. The germline CDR1 and CDR2 sequences are MNHNS and SASEGT. V was pared by 8 bases and J by 7 bases, with 23 bases between. CDR3 length: 15 amino acids.

Turning to this clonotype: One end of the junction varies from germline; a read error may be responsible. J is TRBJ2-1 and V is TRBV5-6, with D unresolved. This CDR3 has 15 amino acids. Per germline, CDR1 SGHDT and CDR2 YYEEEE. CDR3 protein: CASCLRPGSYNEQFF. In DNA, the CDR3 is TGTGCCAGCTGCTTGAGGCCTGGGTCCTACAATGAGCAGTTCTTC.

The V and J genes are TRBV3-1 and TRBJ1-1; D is unclear. The CDR3 has 13 amino acids. Trimming removed 1 base at V and 6 bases at J, with 9 bases between. Germline V gene lookup returns CDR1 LGHDT and CDR2 YNNKEL (reference sequence). CDR3 sequence (DNA): TGTGCCAGCAGCCAAGGAAGAATTGCTGAAGCTTTCTTT. This gives the protein CASSQGRIAEAFF.

The chain uses TRBV20-1 and TRBJ1-3, with D unresolved. The CDR3 loop spans 13 amino acids. Germline values: CDR1 DFQATT, CDR2 SNEGSKA (reference sequence). Trimming stripped 3 bases from V and 0 bases from J, with 6 bases between. CDR3 sequence: CSARGVSGNTIYF. DNA for the CDR3: TGCAGTGCTAGGGGTGTCTCTGGAAACACCATATATTTT.

At least ten counts were recorded for this clonotype. V gene TRBV20-1 combines with J gene TRBJ2-7; D possibly matches TRBD1 or TRBD2 (6 bases each). Between the trimmed V and J ends, which lost 3 bases and 7 bases, there was a span of 16 bases. CDR3 length equals 13 residues. Germline V gives CDR1 DFQATT, CDR2 SNEGSKA (reference sequence). CDR3: CSASGLGGGEQYV. CDR3 sequence (DNA): TGCAGTGCTAGTGGTCTGGGGGGCGGAGAGCAGTACGTC.

This clonotype occurred many times. This CDR3 reads CASSGTGAKDEKLFF. DNA for the CDR3: TGTGCCAGCAGTGGAACGGGGGCGAAAGATGAAAAACTGTTTTTT. The rearrangement uses TRBV6-1 and TRBJ1-4; the D gene is possibly TRBD1 (6 bases). V lost 4 bases and J 6 bases, leaving 15 bases between the germline ends. CDR3 size: 15 residues. Looked up from germline, CDR1 is MNHNS and CDR2 is SASEGT.

This clonotype has only a few counts. V is TRBV12-3 or TRBV12-4 and J is TRBJ2-1, with a tentative D call TRBD1 (6 bases). This CDR3 region has 15 residues. Trimming left V 3 bases short and J 7 bases short, with 16 bases between. Written as DNA, the CDR3 is TGTGCCAGCAGTTTTATGGGGGCGATGAGGAATGAGCAGTTCTTC. It is translated as CASSFMGAMRNEQFF.

The rearrangement joins TRBV10-3 to TRBJ2-1, with TRBD2 matching over 9 bases. Losses at the gene ends were 5 bases for V and 9 bases for J; bases not matched to a gene: 5. The CDR3 has 13 residues. Germline CDR1 reads ENHRY; CDR2 reads SYGVKD. Here the CDR3 DNA reads TGTGCCATCAGTCCGGGACTAGCTGGTGAGCAGTTCTTC. As protein: CAISPGLAGEQFF.

This clonotype has ten or more counts. The chain recombines TRBV24-1 with TRBJ2-2; D possibly corresponds to TRBD2 (5 bases). Deletions cut 0 bases from V and 6 bases from J, with 7 bases between. This CDR3 has 14 residues. Germline V lookup: CDR1 KGHDR, CDR2 SFDVKD. This chain's CDR3 is CATSDLTGAGELFF. The DNA for the CDR3 is TGTGCCACCAGTGATTTGACCGGGGCCGGGGAGCTGTTTTTT.